The 11 T cell receptor beta chains in this list originate from one sample, sequenced in a study of CD8 T cells in ankylosing spondylitis (dated by TCRdb to the late 2010s). Library generation was performed with 5' RACE. Data came from an Illumina HiSeq 2500. TCRdb trimmed public reads at Q25 via fastp, called clones via MiXCR and kept in-frame beta chains. Rows are combined by CDR3 protein, so each entry shows the most common genes and DNA. This sample holds 200,000 to 300,000 distinct CDR3 sequences; approximately 7.6% were observed only once. The ten largest make up roughly 4.9% of the sample. Sequencing used blood, either unsorted or a sorted T cell fraction (not recorded which). Every receptor here comes from a female donor with ankylosing spondylitis or in good health (not recorded which).

In regard to this clonotype: A much larger clone differs from this one at a single base, so this may be a read error. The chain couples TRBV6-2 or TRBV6-3 to TRBJ2-2; 10 positions agree with TRBD2. With V trimmed by 5 bases and J by 1 base, 1 base remained unmatched. Per the germline V gene, CDR1 is MNHEY and CDR2 is SVGEGT. The CDR3 is 15 amino acids. For the CDR3, the DNA is TGTGCCAGCAGTCCTAGCGGGAGGAACACCGGGGAGCTGTTTTTT. It specifies CASSPSGRNTGELFF.

The rearrangement uses TRBV7-2 and TRBJ2-1, with TRBD2 identical over 10 bases. The CDR3 covers 16 residues. The germline V gene has CDR1 SGHTA and CDR2 FQGNSA. Unmatched junction bases numbered 6, after V lost 1 base and J lost 6 bases. The DNA of the CDR3 is TGTGCCAGCAGCTTAGGGGGACTAGCGAGGGCCAATGAGCAGTTCTTC. Protein sequence: CASSLGGLARANEQFF.

This clonotype was seen many times. This rearrangement joins TRBV24-1 to TRBJ2-1; D is unclear. Deletions cut 4 bases from V and 2 bases from J, with 11 bases between. Germline loops: CDR1 KGHDR, CDR2 SFDVKD. This CDR3 has 15 amino acids. CDR3 nucleotides: TGTGCCACCAGTGAAACAAGGGCACCCTACAATGAGCAGTTCTTC. Translation: CATSETRAPYNEQFF.

This clonotype has a count of ten or more. This chain joins TRBV29-1 and TRBJ2-7, with D unclear. Trimming removed 2 bases at V and 6 bases at J, with 8 bases between. CDR3 length equals 11 residues. Germline V lookup: CDR1 SQVTM, CDR2 ANQGSEA. CDR3 sequence: CSVELGGEQYF. CDR3 sequence (DNA): TGCAGCGTTGAATTGGGTGGCGAGCAGTACTTC.

This clonotype was detected many times. This chain connects TRBV12-3 or TRBV12-4 to TRBJ2-6, with D possibly matching TRBD2 (6 bases). The V end was cut by 1 base, the J end by 2 bases, with 12 bases between. The CDR3 spans 17 residues. CDR3 DNA: TGTGCCAGCAGTTTAGACGGGGGTAGAGCTGGGGCCAACGTCCTGACTTTC. As protein: CASSLDGGRAGANVLTF.

This clonotype was found many times. The chain joins TRBV12-3 or TRBV12-4 to TRBJ1-2; no reliable D call. This CDR3 comprises 12 residues. Deletions cut 6 bases from V and 4 bases from J, with 9 bases between. CDR3 DNA sequence: TGTGCCAGCAGCCGCACGGTCTATGGCTACACCTTC. This encodes CASSRTVYGYTF.

This clonotype was picked up many times. This sequence joins TRBV7-6 and TRBJ2-7, with D perhaps TRBD1 or TRBD2 (6 bases each). The CDR3 contains 13 residues. The V end was cut by 4 bases, the J end by 3 bases, with 10 bases between. Looked up from germline, CDR1 is SGHVS and CDR2 is FNYEAQ. The CDR3 is CASSSGGDYEQYF. In nucleotides, the CDR3 is TGTGCCAGCAGCTCCGGGGGCGACTACGAGCAGTACTTC.

In its sample, this clonotype was seen many times. The chain is built from TRBV29-1 and TRBJ2-7; D might be TRBD1 (6 bases). The CDR3 contains 12 residues. Germline CDR1 is SQVTM and CDR2 is ANQGSEA. Deletions cut 7 bases from V and 1 base from J, with 11 bases between. The CDR3 loop is CSASTGSYEQYF. CDR3 coding DNA: TGCAGCGCCTCAACAGGGTCCTACGAGCAGTACTTC.

There are many counts of this clonotype. The chain links TRBV20-1 to TRBJ2-7, with D perhaps matching TRBD1 (6 bases). From germline, CDR1 is DFQATT and CDR2 SNEGSKA (reference sequence). The CDR3 has 17 residues. Trimming left V 0 bases short and J 4 bases short, with 22 bases between. CDR3 bases: TGCAGTGCTAGAGATTTTTCCGGACAAAGGGGGATGTACGAGCAGTACTTC. This encodes CSARDFSGQRGMYEQYF.

There are many counts of this clonotype. This sequence joins TRBV29-1 and TRBJ1-2; 7 bases match TRBD1. The CDR3 sequence is 14 residues long. The germline CDR1 and CDR2 sequences are SQVTM and ANQGSEA. Trimming cost V 3 bases and J 3 bases; bases outside gene matches: 7. CDR3 sequence (DNA): TGCAGCGTTGACCGACAGGGACAGCACTATGGCTACACCTTC. Its translation: CSVDRQGQHYGYTF.

This clonotype was counted ten times or more. CDR3 region: CASSLDRGDQPQHF. CDR3 DNA: TGTGCCAGCAGCTTGGACAGGGGAGATCAGCCCCAGCATTTT. The chain links TRBV7-2 to TRBJ1-5; 9 bases map to TRBD1. Germline V CDR1 and CDR2: SGHTA, FQGNSA. The CDR3 is 14 residues long. V lost 3 bases, J lost 5 bases, and 2 bases stayed unmatched.